These T cell receptor beta chains were read from a single sample in a study of cytomegalovirus exposure and HLA in healthy donors. The repertoire was sequenced with immunoSEQ multiplex PCR; TCRdb's copy has only in-frame clones and lacks some. The data contain 90,000 to 120,000 clones, around a tenth of them singletons. Sequenced input: PBMCs. The receptors were sampled from a man aged 35 to 55 in good health and CMV-seropositive. The CDR3 runs from the conserved cysteine through the conserved F or W. The order of the fields is CDR3 protein, CDR3 DNA, J gene, D gene, clone size, V gene. The D gene is left open where the match is weak. Only some rows state a clone size, as once, few, many or a class for expanded clones.

CASSLTAGDRNEQYF TGTGCCAGCAGCTTAACGGCAGGGGATCGGAACGAGCAGTACTTC TRBJ2-7 - - TRBV5-4
CASSLNGVGTGSETQYF TGTGCCAGCAGCTTAAACGGAGTCGGGACAGGGTCAGAGACCCAGTACTTC TRBJ2-5 TRBD1 - TRBV11-3
CATLGTGETQYF TGTGCCACCCTGGGAACGGGGGAGACCCAGTACTTC TRBJ2-5 - few TRBV27
CASRIQGTDTQYF TGTGCCAGCAGGATACAGGGCACAGATACGCAGTATTTT TRBJ2-3 - few TRBV14
CASSDQGGPEKLFF TGTGCCAGCAGTGACCAGGGGGGACCCGAAAAACTGTTTTTT TRBJ1-4 TRBD1 - TRBV6-1
CSVVGSAGNTIYF TGCAGCGTTGTCGGGTCAGCTGGAAACACCATATATTTT TRBJ1-3 - - TRBV29-1
CASSESPGGKPQHF TGCGCCAGCAGTGAGTCGCCAGGGGGGAAGCCCCAGCATTTT TRBJ1-5 TRBD1 few TRBV10-1
CASSRGPSSYEQYF TGTGCCAGCTCGCGGGGGCCGAGCTCCTACGAGCAGTACTTC TRBJ2-7 - - TRBV11-3
CAWSSDFAQPQHF TGTGCCTGGAGTTCCGACTTTGCCCAGCCCCAGCATTTT TRBJ1-5 - few TRBV30
CASQGAGNQPQHF TGTGCCAGCCAGGGGGCTGGCAATCAGCCCCAGCATTTT TRBJ1-5 TRBD1 - TRBV28
CASSPGGGYEQYF TGCGCCAGCAGCCCCGGGGGAGGCTACGAGCAGTACTTC TRBJ2-7 - few TRBV5-1
CASSLLDRYEQYF TGTGCCAGCAGCCTACTCGATCGGTACGAGCAGTACTTC TRBJ2-7 - few TRBV5-6
CASNRALDRGRKFDTEAFF TGTGCCAGCAACCGAGCTTTGGACAGGGGGCGCAAGTTTGACACTGAAGCTTTCTTT TRBJ1-1 TRBD1 few TRBV2
CASSFSGLAGVGETQYF TGCGCCAGCAGCTTCTCCGGACTAGCGGGAGTTGGGGAGACCCAGTACTTC TRBJ2-5 TRBD2 few TRBV5-1
CSVEQGKTQYF TGCAGCGTTGAACAGGGGAAGACCCAGTACTTC TRBJ2-5 - few TRBV29-1
CASSLVAGAHEKLFF TGTGCCAGCAGCTTAGTGGCAGGGGCGCATGAAAAACTGTTTTTT TRBJ1-4 - - TRBV7-9